Here is one T cell receptor (beta chain) with its context. As yet, its antigen is unknown. The data were produced by immunoSEQ multiplex PCR, yet TCRdb's version contains in-frame clones alone and is incomplete. The table has around 600,000 clones, more than 95% seen once. The data stem from a study of shared clonotypes between healthy human individuals. Trimming left V 5 bases short and J 1 base short, with 12 bases between. CDR1 SEHNR and CDR2 FQNEAQ come from the germline V gene (reference sequence). This CDR3 comprises 15 residues. Study results and limitations: Non-shared clonotypes had lower generation probabilities than clonotypes shared by all four sorted-subset donors.

The sample consisted of naive CD4+ T cells sorted from blood. Subset in this sample: CD45RA+ positively selected. The genes are TRBV7-9 and TRBJ2-1; D remains unclear. This receptor was obtained from a woman younger than 45 in good health. DNA of the CDR3: TGTGCCAGCAGCCTGGACGGAAGATCCTACAATGAGCAGTTCTTC. Its protein is CASSLDGRSYNEQFF.